This T cell receptor beta chain was sequenced for a study of identical twins. Only a few counts were recorded for this clonotype. Its antigen remains unknown. Template switching, a step in the protocol, added a universal primer site, and cDNA carried unique molecular identifiers. Via MiXCR, TCRdb re-called the 5' RACE reads, giving one row per CDR3 protein. This sample has roughly 230,000 distinct CDR3 sequences; about 8.5% occur once, and the top ten carry roughly 3%. The CDR3 has 15 residues. V shed 5 bases and J 1 base; nucleotides not matched to a gene: 5. Germline V CDR1 and CDR2: SGHVS, FQNEAQ. Study results and limitations: Models predicted too little out-of-frame TCR alpha sharing in monozygotic twins.

Healthy Caucasians were all of the donors. The same data also went into a second study, on yellow fever vaccine responses in identical twins.

The V call is TRBV7-8, the J call TRBJ1-5; TRBD1 matches at 7 bases. Material for sequencing was CD8+ T cells sorted from blood. This receptor was identified in a woman aged 18-35 years in good health. CDR3 protein: CASSETGASNQPQHF. DNA for the CDR3: TGTGCCAGCAGCGAAACAGGGGCCAGCAATCAGCCCCAGCATTTT.